These T cell receptor beta chains were read from a single sample in a study of monozygotic twins with inflammatory bowel disease. From its re-call of the 5' RACE reads, TCRdb lists each CDR3 protein once, without DNA. The listing records 110,000 or so distinct CDR3 sequences. Sequencing used blood. These receptors all come from a human donor with ulcerative colitis or Crohn's disease, or a healthy co-twin of an affected twin (not recorded which). CDR3s include the opening cysteine and the closing phenylalanine or tryptophan. The order of the fields is J gene, V gene, CDR3 protein.

j_call: TRBJ1-1
v_call: TRBV5-1
cdr3_aa: CASSKFRGTEAFF

j_call: TRBJ1-1
v_call: TRBV18
cdr3_aa: CASSPRAGPDPEAFF

j_call: TRBJ2-3
v_call: TRBV10-3
cdr3_aa: CAISDGDPLADTQYF

j_call: TRBJ2-3
v_call: TRBV10-3
cdr3_aa: CAISEERDTQYF

j_call: TRBJ2-6
v_call: TRBV7-3
cdr3_aa: CASSYQRGANVLTF

j_call: TRBJ1-1
v_call: TRBV10-3
cdr3_aa: CAISDEQGNTEAFF

j_call: TRBJ1-6
v_call: TRBV9
cdr3_aa: CASSVGGEFSPLHF

j_call: TRBJ2-3
v_call: TRBV5-1
cdr3_aa: CASSGDIGTDTQYF

j_call: TRBJ2-7
v_call: TRBV24-1
cdr3_aa: CATSDGGIVDEQYF

j_call: TRBJ1-6
v_call: TRBV20-1
cdr3_aa: CSARKESINNSPLHF

j_call: TRBJ2-7
v_call: TRBV29-1
cdr3_aa: CSVANFGDRRIYEQYF

j_call: TRBJ2-1
v_call: TRBV6-2/TRBV6-3
cdr3_aa: CASSYAGSPSSYNEQFF

j_call: TRBJ2-1
v_call: TRBV7-6
cdr3_aa: CASSLGLRNEQFF

j_call: TRBJ1-1
v_call: TRBV12-3/TRBV12-4
cdr3_aa: CASSSPGQVMNTEAFF

j_call: TRBJ1-5
v_call: TRBV5-6
cdr3_aa: CASSFHGYNQPQHF

j_call: TRBJ1-5
v_call: TRBV7-9
cdr3_aa: CASSFPGESQPQHF

j_call: TRBJ1-5
v_call: TRBV12-3/TRBV12-4
cdr3_aa: CASSSGQGNQPQHF

j_call: TRBJ1-2
v_call: TRBV7-9
cdr3_aa: CASSLSQGYGYTF

j_call: TRBJ2-5
v_call: TRBV29-1
cdr3_aa: CSVGARFGAQYF

j_call: TRBJ2-7
v_call: TRBV7-8
cdr3_aa: CASSLASTTIIGEQYF

j_call: TRBJ2-1
v_call: TRBV9
cdr3_aa: CASSVSGSGNNEQFF

j_call: TRBJ2-5
v_call: TRBV29-1
cdr3_aa: CSLSPNQETQYF

j_call: TRBJ1-1
v_call: TRBV4-2
cdr3_aa: CASSQADYRAMNTEAFF

j_call: TRBJ2-1
v_call: TRBV5-1
cdr3_aa: CASSLDREPPGYNEQFF

j_call: TRBJ1-1
v_call: TRBV29-1
cdr3_aa: CSGGQGVGTEAFF

j_call: TRBJ2-3
v_call: TRBV20-1
cdr3_aa: CSARDHGTVLDTQYF

j_call: TRBJ1-1
v_call: TRBV14
cdr3_aa: CASSQDVLPYTEAFF

j_call: TRBJ2-3
v_call: TRBV20-1
cdr3_aa: CSARSDSGSLTDTQYF

j_call: TRBJ2-4
v_call: TRBV29-1
cdr3_aa: CSVGGAKDMQYF

j_call: TRBJ2-1
v_call: TRBV3-1
cdr3_aa: CASSPRLAGGDEQFF

j_call: TRBJ2-5
v_call: TRBV12-3/TRBV12-4
cdr3_aa: CASSLSGAQETQYF

j_call: TRBJ2-1
v_call: TRBV10-3
cdr3_aa: CAISGTLNGGKDEQFF

j_call: TRBJ1-5
v_call: TRBV12-3/TRBV12-4
cdr3_aa: CASSLNPDGPQHF

j_call: TRBJ1-1
v_call: TRBV20-1
cdr3_aa: CSARGQDSNTEAFF

j_call: TRBJ2-1
v_call: TRBV7-9
cdr3_aa: CASSSRSRQLWQFF

j_call: TRBJ2-7
v_call: TRBV7-3
cdr3_aa: CASSPSGQGNSEQYF

j_call: TRBJ2-3
v_call: TRBV6-1
cdr3_aa: CASSEGGGSTDTQYF

j_call: TRBJ2-5
v_call: TRBV20-1
cdr3_aa: CSARDIYQETQYF

j_call: TRBJ2-7
v_call: TRBV28
cdr3_aa: CASSLTGRATNYEQYF

j_call: TRBJ2-2
v_call: TRBV27
cdr3_aa: CASSLSDWRVAGELFF